A selection of T cell receptor beta chains follows, all from one sample in a study of T cell responses to AZD1222 COVID-19 vaccine. The table came from immunoSEQ multiplex PCR; TCRdb's copy has only in-frame clones and leaves some out. The sample yields about 150,000 clones, about 92% seen once. The sample here was peripheral blood, taken 28 days after the second AZD1222 dose. Receptors originate from an adult who received the AZD1222 COVID-19 vaccine. Each CDR3 is given with its conserved first and last residue. Each record gives: clone size, J gene, D gene, V gene, CDR3 protein, CDR3 DNA. D genes are given only for firm matches. Expanded clones get a size class; other rows say once, few or many, or leave the size out.

-	TRBJ2-1	-	TRBV7-2	CASSPGSYNEQFF	TGTGCCAGCAGCCCAGGTAGCTACAATGAGCAGTTCTTC
-	TRBJ1-1	-	TRBV9	CASSQLQGPNTEAFF	TGTGCCAGCAGCCAACTCCAGGGGCCGAACACTGAAGCTTTCTTT
-	TRBJ2-5	TRBD1	TRBV9	CASSANEGSGGQETQYF	TGTGCCAGCAGCGCCAATGAAGGGTCAGGGGGCCAAGAGACCCAGTACTTC
-	TRBJ2-1	TRBD2	TRBV28	CASSSPEEREGGYNEQFF	TGTGCCAGCAGTTCCCCCGAAGAGCGGGAGGGTGGCTACAATGAGCAGTTCTTC
-	TRBJ2-1	TRBD2	TRBV19	CASSASGRGINEQFF	TGTGCCAGTTCGGCAAGCGGGAGAGGAATAAATGAGCAGTTCTTC
-	TRBJ2-2	-	TRBV5-4	CASSLARGTGELFF	TGTGCCAGCAGCTTGGCCAGGGGAACCGGGGAGCTGTTTTTT
few	TRBJ1-4	-	TRBV30	CASRWGGRNEKLFF	TGTGCCTCCCGATGGGGGGGCAGGAACGAAAAACTGTTTTTT
-	TRBJ1-2	-	TRBV4-1	CASSQVLGGAGGYTF	TGCGCCAGCAGCCAAGTTCTTGGGGGGGCGGGTGGCTACACCTTC
-	TRBJ1-6	-	TRBV27	CASTQGHRAHSPLHF	TGTGCCAGCACCCAAGGGCACAGGGCTCACTCACCCCTCCACTTT
once	TRBJ1-1	-	TRBV28	CASSSTHIRAFF	TGTGCCAGCAGTTCAACCCATATAAGAGCTTTCTTT
-	TRBJ1-1	-	TRBV28	CASSALQAMNTEAFF	TGTGCCAGCAGTGCTTTACAGGCCATGAACACTGAAGCTTTCTTT
-	TRBJ2-7	TRBD2	TRBV5-3	CARSLREGQGGYEQYF	TGTGCCAGAAGCTTGCGGGAGGGCCAAGGTGGATACGAGCAGTACTTC
-	TRBJ2-1	-	TRBV5-1	CASSFRSGDNEQFF	TGCGCCAGCAGCTTCCGGAGTGGCGACAATGAGCAGTTCTTC
once	TRBJ2-4	-	TRBV12-3/TRBV12-4	CASRRNTGGAQYF	TGTGCCAGCAGGCGAAACACAGGGGGGGCTCAGTACTTC
-	TRBJ2-7	-	TRBV25-1	CASSEGVAGSYEQYF	TGTGCCAGCAGTGAAGGTGTGGCAGGCTCCTACGAGCAGTACTTC
-	TRBJ2-7	-	TRBV5-1	CASSVTGSYEQYF	TGCGCCAGCAGCGTTACAGGGAGCTACGAGCAGTACTTC
-	TRBJ2-1	TRBD2	TRBV4-3	CASSQDPPTSGRREQFF	TGCGCCAGCAGCCAAGATCCGCCGACTAGCGGGAGACGTGAGCAGTTCTTC
once	TRBJ2-7	TRBD1	TRBV11-2	CASSFGQGLYEQYF	TGTGCCAGCAGCTTTGGACAGGGACTCTACGAGCAGTACTTC
-	TRBJ1-6	-	TRBV4-2	CASSQDRAQSSYNSPLHF	TGTGCCAGCAGCCAAGATAGGGCACAGAGCTCCTATAATTCACCCCTCCACTTT
-	TRBJ1-2	TRBD1	TRBV2	CASRDPGQGTANYGYTF	TGTGCCAGCAGGGACCCGGGACAGGGGACCGCTAACTATGGCTACACCTTC
-	TRBJ2-6	-	TRBV10-2	CASRGAGANVLTF	TGCGCCAGCAGGGGGGCTGGGGCCAACGTCCTGACTTTC
-	TRBJ2-7	TRBD2	TRBV5-5	CASSSSGRSYEQYF	TGTGCCAGCAGCTCGAGCGGGAGATCCTACGAGCAGTACTTC
-	TRBJ2-3	TRBD1	TRBV5-1	CASSPQGAWGTDTQYF	TGCGCCAGCAGTCCACAGGGGGCGTGGGGCACAGATACGCAGTATTTT